This T cell receptor (beta chain) is drawn from a study of blood T cell repertoires in COVID-19. Overall study: Collection of acute and convalescent COVID-19 samples took place in the United States, Italy and Spain.

In assigning cohorts, the study relied on participant-reported clinical history. Here immunoSEQ multiplex PCR was the method, and the copy in TCRdb shows in-frame clones only, minus some. In the table there are 400,000 or so clones, more than 80% of which are singletons. V was shortened by 3 bases and J by 1 base, with 12 bases between the two germline ends. Germline CDR1 reads MDHEN; CDR2 reads SYDVKM. CDR3 size: 15 residues. The sequenced sample was PBMCs or T cells enriched from blood (not recorded which). The rearrangement joins TRBV28 to TRBJ1-1; tentatively, D is TRBD1 (6 bases). This clonotype was obtained from a man aged 25 to 45 who had recovered from COVID-19. The DNA of the CDR3 is TGTGCCAGCAGTTTCCCCCAGGGGAGGAACACTGAAGCTTTCTTT. Translation: CASSFPQGRNTEAFF.